The 24 T cell receptor beta chains reported below all come from one sample, sequenced in a study of CXCR3 chemokines and chemotherapy response in bladder cancer. TCRdb reprocessed the PCR reads with MiXCR, giving one entry per CDR3 protein. The data show roughly 8,000 distinct CDR3 sequences, roughly an eighth seen once. The sample was taken from a patient whose treatment included neoadjuvant chemotherapy. These receptors were collected from a human donor with bladder cancer that responded to neoadjuvant chemotherapy.

This clonotype was counted ten times or more. The J gene is TRBJ2-5, the V gene TRBV29-1, with D perhaps TRBD2 (5 bases). Germline CDR1 and CDR2: SQVTM and ANQGSEA. Trimming stripped 3 bases from V and 1 base from J, with 6 bases between. The length of the CDR3 is 12 residues. CDR3 bases: TGCAGCGTTGATCGGGGCCAAGAGACCCAGTACTTC. Encoded protein: CSVDRGQETQYF. Full variable domain (missing parts from reference TRBV29-1 and TRBJ2-5): SAVISQKPSRDICQRGTSLTIQCQVDSQVTMMFWYRQQPGQSLTLIATANQGSEATYESGFVIDKFPISRPNLTFSTLTVSNMSPEDSSIYLCSVDRGQETQYFGPGTRLLVL.

This clonotype is judged medium-sized. This sequence joins TRBV19 and TRBJ2-5; TRBD1 aligns across 8 bases. V trimming: 4 bases; J trimming: 2 bases; junction bases outside the gene matches: 3. Germline CDR1 reads LNHDA; CDR2 reads SQIVND (reference sequence). The CDR3 runs to 14 residues. Here the CDR3 DNA reads TGTGCCAGTAGTACCCGACAGGGGCAAGAGACCCAGTACTTC. Translating it yields CASSTRQGQETQYF. Filled out from reference TRBV19 and TRBJ2-5, the complete variable domain reads DGGITQSPKYLFRKEGQNVTLSCEQNLNHDAMYWYRQDPGQGLRLIYYSQIVNDFQKGDIAEGYSVSREKKESFPLTVTSAQKNPTAFYLCASSTRQGQETQYFGPGTRLLVL.

This clonotype has a count of ten or more. The rearrangement joins TRBV29-1 to TRBJ2-7; 11 bases fit TRBD1. Losses at the gene ends were 7 bases for V and 2 bases for J; bases not matched to a gene: 1. Germline CDR1 is SQVTM and CDR2 is ANQGSEA. The CDR3 has 12 amino acids. The CDR3: CSGDRGAYEQYF. The CDR3 DNA reads as TGCAGCGGGGACAGGGGGGCCTACGAGCAGTACTTC.

Ten or more counts support this clonotype. V usage is TRBV10-3 and J usage is TRBJ2-1; TRBD2 aligns across 9 bases. CDR3 length: 15 amino acids. V lost 1 base to trimming and J lost 5 bases; unmatched junction nucleotides: 3. Germline assignment: CDR1 ENHRY and CDR2 SYGVKD. The CDR3, as DNA: TGTGCCATCAGTGAGTTAAAGCGGGGGGACAATGAGCAGTTCTTC. It encodes CAISELKRGDNEQFF.

There are many counts of this clonotype. This chain links TRBV29-1 with TRBJ2-7; D unclear. The germline gives CDR1 SQVTM, CDR2 ANQGSEA. The CDR3 is 11 amino acids. V lost 4 bases and J lost 2, with 6 bases in between. CDR3 protein: CSVGSTYEQYF. As DNA, the CDR3 is TGCAGCGTTGGCAGTACCTACGAGCAGTACTTC.

The V and J genes are TRBV25-1 and TRBJ2-2; 7 nucleotides align to TRBD2. The length of the CDR3 is 14 residues. Germline V lookup: CDR1 MGHDK, CDR2 SYGVNS. Trimming cost V 1 base and J 4 bases; bases outside gene matches: 0. In DNA form, the CDR3 reads TGTGCCAGCAGTGAATCGGGGGGCACCGGGGAGCTGTTTTTT. Its translation is CASSESGGTGELFF.

By frequency in the sample, this clonotype is medium-sized. The rearrangement links TRBV19 to TRBJ2-7; D might be TRBD1 (5 bases). Germline V gene lookup returns CDR1 LNHDA and CDR2 SQIVND (reference sequence). Trimming took off 1 base at V and 0 bases at J, with 10 bases between the two ends. The CDR3 totals 15 residues. The CDR3 reads CASSIGGTYSYEQYF. In DNA, the CDR3 is TGTGCCAGTAGTATAGGGGGCACCTACTCCTACGAGCAGTACTTC.

This clonotype counts as medium-sized. The CDR3 DNA sequence: TGTGCCAGCAGTTACTCGGGGGGGCTGCGCACAGATACGCAGTATTTT. It encodes CASSYSGGLRTDTQYF. This chain connects TRBV6-2 or TRBV6-3 to TRBJ2-3; perhaps TRBD2 as D (7 bases). CDR3 length: 16 amino acids. Germline V CDR1 and CDR2: MNHEY, SVGEGT. The V and J ends lost 0 bases and 1 base respectively, with 11 bases between them.

This clonotype was detected a few times. This rearrangement joins TRBV30 to TRBJ1-1; no clear D gene. The V end was cut by 1 base, the J end by 5 bases, with 14 bases between. Germline CDR1 reads GTSNPN; CDR2 reads SVGIG (reference sequence). The CDR3 sequence is 14 residues long. CDR3 sequence: CAWSAERARTEAFF. CDR3 bases: TGTGCCTGGAGTGCGGAGAGGGCGAGAACTGAAGCTTTCTTT.

The chain is built from TRBV20-1 and TRBJ2-1, with D tentatively TRBD1 (6 bases). Germline assignment: CDR1 DFQATT and CDR2 SNEGSKA (reference sequence). V was clipped by 5 bases and J by 0 bases, with 14 bases between them. The CDR3 has 15 residues. The CDR3 loop is CSAPNRASSYNEQFF. CDR3 bases: TGCAGTGCTCCTAACAGGGCCAGCTCCTACAATGAGCAGTTCTTC.

The rearrangement joins TRBV12-3 or TRBV12-4 to TRBJ1-6; 9 nucleotides agree with TRBD1. V lost 2 bases to trimming and J lost 6 bases; unmatched junction nucleotides: 8. The CDR3 has 17 residues. The CDR3 bases are TGTGCCAGCAGTTTACCCCGGGGACAGGGCGGTAATTCACCCCTCCACTTT. Encoded protein: CASSLPRGQGGNSPLHF.

This clonotype was detected many times. The J gene is TRBJ1-2, the V gene TRBV6-5; 9 bases line up with TRBD1. Germline V gives CDR1 MNHEY, CDR2 SVGAGI. This CDR3 has 15 residues. The V segment lost 6 bases and the J segment 3 bases; nucleotides outside the gene matches: 8. The CDR3 sequence: CASSLYRGRDYGYTF. The CDR3 DNA is TGTGCCAGCAGCCTATACAGGGGGCGAGACTATGGCTACACCTTC.

This clonotype was found many times. The CDR3 region is CASSTTTTYEQYF. Here the CDR3 DNA reads TGTGCCAGCAGTACGACAACTACCTACGAGCAGTACTTC. This chain joins TRBV6-5 and TRBJ2-7; D is unresolved. There are 13 residues in the CDR3. Germline CDR1 reads MNHEY; CDR2 reads SVGAGI. Trimming cost V 5 bases and J 2 bases, with 10 bases left between them.

By frequency in the sample, this clonotype is medium-sized. The chain combines TRBV19 with TRBJ1-6; D may be TRBD1 (5 bases). V was clipped by 6 bases and J by 4 bases, with 13 bases between them. The germline gives CDR1 LNHDA, CDR2 SQIVND (reference sequence). The CDR3 contains 15 residues. The CDR3: CASSPRDWYNSPLHF. CDR3 sequence (DNA): TGTGCCAGTAGCCCTCGGGACTGGTATAATTCACCCCTCCACTTT.

This CDR3 reads CASSLLGQVNNEQFF. In nucleotides, the CDR3 is TGTGCCAGCAGTTTACTTGGACAGGTAAACAATGAGCAGTTCTTC. This rearrangement joins TRBV12-3 or TRBV12-4 to TRBJ2-1; 7 bases are shared with TRBD1. With V trimmed by 2 bases and J by 5 bases, 6 bases remained unmatched. This CDR3 comprises 15 residues.

This clonotype was detected many times. This chain joins TRBV30 and TRBJ2-2; 7 bases map to TRBD1. V dropped 6 bases and J dropped 3; count of bases not matched to a gene: 7. This CDR3 region has 14 residues. Germline values: CDR1 GTSNPN, CDR2 SVGIG (reference sequence). CDR3 amino acids: CACSGTDDTGELFF. In nucleotides, the CDR3 is TGTGCCTGTTCCGGGACAGACGACACCGGGGAGCTGTTTTTT.

By share, this clonotype ranks as large. As DNA, the CDR3 is TGTGCCAGCAGTTTTAATCGAGCTGAAGCTTTCTTT. Translated, it gives CASSFNRAEAFF. The chain has TRBV6-1 and TRBJ1-1, with D unresolved. The ends were cut back, 5 bases at V and 6 bases at J, with 10 bases in the middle. Germline loops: CDR1 MNHNS, CDR2 SASEGT. The CDR3 loop spans 12 amino acids.

This clonotype is medium-sized. This chain joins TRBV19 and TRBJ1-2; D is unclear. Per germline, CDR1 LNHDA and CDR2 SQIVND (reference sequence). The CDR3 has 14 residues. Trimming took off 9 bases at V and 0 bases at J, with 14 bases between the two ends. The CDR3 nucleotides read TGTGCCAGCGCCCGGCTGGAAGCTAACTATGGCTACACCTTC. Its translation is CASARLEANYGYTF.

There are many counts of this clonotype. V usage is TRBV29-1 and J usage is TRBJ1-1, with D perhaps TRBD1 (6 bases). V shed 8 bases and J shed 6 bases, with 13 bases lying between them. This CDR3 region has 11 residues. CDR1 and CDR2 (germline): SQVTM, ANQGSEA. The CDR3 region is CSSGQLSEAFF. In nucleotides, the CDR3 is TGCAGCTCGGGACAACTTTCTGAAGCTTTCTTT.

The chain joins TRBV12-3 or TRBV12-4 to TRBJ1-4; tentatively, D is TRBD1 (5 bases). V shed 6 bases and J shed 9 bases, with 14 bases lying between them. The CDR3 covers 13 residues. CDR3 loop: CASSLGGDKKLFF. The CDR3 DNA is TGTGCCAGCAGCCTCGGGGGGGATAAAAAACTGTTTTTT.

This clonotype was seen repeatedly, ten times or more. The gene calls are TRBV25-1 and TRBJ2-1; D not certain. There are 12 residues in the CDR3. The germline CDR1 and CDR2 sequences are MGHDK and SYGVNS. V was pared by 1 base and J by 7 bases, with 5 bases between. CDR3 loop: CASSESWNEQFF. The CDR3 DNA reads as TGTGCCAGCAGTGAATCTTGGAATGAGCAGTTCTTC. Complete variable domain (other parts from reference TRBV25-1 and TRBJ2-1): EADIYQTPRYLVIGTGKKITLECSQTMGHDKMYWYQQDPGMELHLIHYSYGVNSTEKGDLSSESTVSRIRTEHFPLTLESARPSHTSQYLCASSESWNEQFFGPGTRLTVL.

This clonotype is medium-sized (0.01 to 0.1%) by share. The V gene is TRBV6-1, the J gene TRBJ1-5; D gene unclear. Trimming cost V 4 bases and J 0 bases, with 16 bases left between them. The germline gives CDR1 MNHNS, CDR2 SASEGT. CDR3 size: 17 residues. CDR3 in amino acids: CASSASDTAYSNQPQHF. In DNA, the CDR3 is TGTGCCAGCAGTGCCTCCGACACCGCTTATAGCAATCAGCCCCAGCATTTT.

The chain uses TRBV6-1 and TRBJ2-3, with TRBD2 matching 11 bases. The CDR3 is 14 residues long. Germline CDR1 and CDR2: MNHNS and SASEGT. Germline trimming cut 6 bases from V and 6 bases from J; bases unmatched to any gene: 5. CDR3 amino acids: CASRFSGGADTQYF. The CDR3 DNA reads TGTGCCAGCAGATTTAGCGGGGGGGCGGATACGCAGTATTTT.

This clonotype was detected many times. The chain is built from TRBV5-6 and TRBJ2-5; 7 bases align to TRBD1. The CDR3 is 15 residues long. In germline, CDR1 is SGHDT, CDR2 YYEEEE. V shed 2 bases and J 2 bases; nucleotides not matched to a gene: 6. The CDR3 loop reads CASSFGRGWQETQYF. As DNA, the CDR3 is TGTGCCAGCAGCTTTGGCAGGGGGTGGCAAGAGACCCAGTACTTC.